This TCR beta chain was recorded in a study of metastatic and nonmetastatic thyroid tumors. Study summary: Comparative analysis of repertoires was undertaken across blood and tumor or nodule tissue obtained from malignant and benign thyroid patients. General observations from the study: In blood and tumor, TCR beta diversity was reportedly significantly higher in malignant thyroid tumors than in benign nodules.

Patients underwent thyroid surgery, and none had received any treatment before it. Looked up from germline, CDR1 is LNHDA and CDR2 is SQIVND (reference sequence). There are 11 residues in the CDR3. V was trimmed by 3 bases and J by 8 bases, leaving 7 bases between them. By share, this clone ranks as medium-sized. What it recognizes is unknown. In the study's own analysis: Clinicopathological groups supplied CDR3 differences that were used to build a distant-metastasis classifier for papillary thyroid cancer. With MiXCR, TCRdb called clones anew from the PCR reads. The V and J calls were determined by TCRdb, not by the authors. Of about 27,000 clones in the sample, approximately 16% were seen once.

The sequencing sample was made of blood. The V and J genes are TRBV19 and TRBJ1-1; unclear D gene. The clonotype comes from a male donor with papillary thyroid cancer or a benign thyroid nodule (not recorded which). Some clones in this sample may be carry-over from other donors' samples. CDR3 coding DNA: TGTGCCAGTAGTATGATGGGGGAAGCTTTCTTT. Its protein is CASSMMGEAFF.